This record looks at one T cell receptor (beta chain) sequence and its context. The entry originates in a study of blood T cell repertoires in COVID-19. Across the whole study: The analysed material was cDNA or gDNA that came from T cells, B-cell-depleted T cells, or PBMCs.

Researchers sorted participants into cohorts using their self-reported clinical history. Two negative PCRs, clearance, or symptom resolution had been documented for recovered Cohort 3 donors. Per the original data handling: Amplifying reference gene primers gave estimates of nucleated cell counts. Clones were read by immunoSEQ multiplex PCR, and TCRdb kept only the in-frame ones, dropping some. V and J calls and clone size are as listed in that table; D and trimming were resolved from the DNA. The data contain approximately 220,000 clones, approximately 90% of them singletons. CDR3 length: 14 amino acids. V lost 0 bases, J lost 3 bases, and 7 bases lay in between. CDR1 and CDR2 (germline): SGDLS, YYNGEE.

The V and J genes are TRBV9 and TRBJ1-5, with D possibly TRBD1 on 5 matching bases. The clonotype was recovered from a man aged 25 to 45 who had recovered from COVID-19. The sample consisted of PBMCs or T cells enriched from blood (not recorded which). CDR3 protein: CASSVGQYNQPQHF. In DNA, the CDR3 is TGTGCCAGCAGCGTAGGACAGTACAATCAGCCCCAGCATTTT.